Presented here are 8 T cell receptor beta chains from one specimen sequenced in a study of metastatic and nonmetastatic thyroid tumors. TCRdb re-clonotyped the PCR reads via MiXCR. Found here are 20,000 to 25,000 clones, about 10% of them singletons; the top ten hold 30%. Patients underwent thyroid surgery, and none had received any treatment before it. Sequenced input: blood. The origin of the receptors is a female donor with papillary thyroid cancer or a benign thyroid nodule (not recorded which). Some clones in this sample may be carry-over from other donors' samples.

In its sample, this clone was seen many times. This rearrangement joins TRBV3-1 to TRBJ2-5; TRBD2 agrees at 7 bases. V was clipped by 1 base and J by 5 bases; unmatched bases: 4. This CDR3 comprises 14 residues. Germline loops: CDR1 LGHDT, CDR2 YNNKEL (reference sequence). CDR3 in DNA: TGTGCCAGCAGCCAAGGGACTAGGGCCGAGACCCAGTACTTC. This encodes CASSQGTRAETQYF.

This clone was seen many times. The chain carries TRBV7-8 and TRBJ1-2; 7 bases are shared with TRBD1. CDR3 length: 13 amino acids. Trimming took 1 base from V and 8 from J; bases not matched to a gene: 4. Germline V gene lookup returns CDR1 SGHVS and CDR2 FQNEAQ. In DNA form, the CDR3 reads TGTGCCAGCAGCTTAGAGGGGGCATACGGCTACACCTTC. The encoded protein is CASSLEGAYGYTF.

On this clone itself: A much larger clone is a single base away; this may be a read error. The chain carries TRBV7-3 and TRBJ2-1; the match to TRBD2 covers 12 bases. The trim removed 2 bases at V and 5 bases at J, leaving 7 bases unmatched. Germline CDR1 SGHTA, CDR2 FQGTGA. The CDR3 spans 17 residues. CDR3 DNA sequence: TGTGCCAGCAGCTTATTGACTAGCGGGAGTCTCAACAATGAGCAGTTCTTC. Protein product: CASSLLTSGSLNNEQFF.

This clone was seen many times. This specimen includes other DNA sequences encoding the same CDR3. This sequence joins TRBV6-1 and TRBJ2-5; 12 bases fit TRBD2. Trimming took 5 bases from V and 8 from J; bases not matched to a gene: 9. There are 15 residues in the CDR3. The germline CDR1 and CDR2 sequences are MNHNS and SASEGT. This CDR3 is CASSHGLAGLETQYF. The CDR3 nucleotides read TGTGCCAGCAGTCACGGACTAGCGGGATTAGAAACCCAGTACTTC.

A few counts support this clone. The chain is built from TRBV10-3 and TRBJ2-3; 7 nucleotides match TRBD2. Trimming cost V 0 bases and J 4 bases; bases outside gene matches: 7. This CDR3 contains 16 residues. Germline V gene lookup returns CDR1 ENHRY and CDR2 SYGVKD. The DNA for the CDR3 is TGTGCCATCAGTGAGTCCTGGGGGACTATCCCAGATACGCAGTATTTT. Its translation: CAISESWGTIPDTQYF.

Written as DNA, the CDR3 is TGTGCCAGCAGCCAAGCCGACGACACAAATGAAAAACTGTTTTTT. This gives the protein CASSQADDTNEKLFF. The chain links TRBV4-2 to TRBJ1-4, with no clear D. V was clipped by 1 base and J by 5 bases, with 11 bases between them. The CDR3 length is 15 residues. The germline gives CDR1 LGHNA, CDR2 YNFKEQ.

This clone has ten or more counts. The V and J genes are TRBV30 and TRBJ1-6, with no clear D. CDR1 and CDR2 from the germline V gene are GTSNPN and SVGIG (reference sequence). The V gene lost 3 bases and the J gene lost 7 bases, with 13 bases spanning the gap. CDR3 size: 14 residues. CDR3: CAWSEGPTNSPLHF. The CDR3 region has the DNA TGTGCCTGGAGCGAAGGACCAACGAATTCACCCCTCCACTTT.

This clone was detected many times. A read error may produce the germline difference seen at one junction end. This CDR3 reads CASSLATGPQETQYF. DNA for the CDR3: TGTGCTAGCAGCTTAGCGACGGGACCCCAAGAGACCCAGTACTTC. V gene TRBV7-7 combines with J gene TRBJ2-5, with D perhaps given as TRBD1 or TRBD2 (5 bases each). CDR3 length equals 15 residues. Germline-derived CDR1 and CDR2 are SSHAT and FNYEAQ (reference sequence).